These 21 T cell receptor beta chains came from one sample sequenced in a study of OX40 agonist ivuxolimab in advanced cancers. The receptor library was made with the immunoSEQ multiplex PCR assay. TCRdb limited this immuneACCESS table to in-frame rearrangements with V and J called. A share of clones is missing; checked studies link under half to unresolved V genes, and the rest is unexplained. For this sample the table gives under 95,000 clones, of which 87% were detected only once. The top ten clones comprise less than 1.5% of the sample. This specimen consisted of CD4+ or CD8+ T cells sorted from blood, obtained in a trial of the OX40 agonist ivuxolimab. Every receptor here comes from an adult with an advanced solid tumor such as melanoma, head and neck, liver or kidney cancer.

J is TRBJ1-1 and V is TRBV19, with TRBD1 matching over 9 bases. The CDR3 spans 16 residues. CDR1 and CDR2 from the germline V gene are LNHDA and SQIVND (reference sequence). V lost 4 bases to trimming and J lost 6 bases; unmatched junction nucleotides: 12. CDR3: CASSTPGQGGGSEAFF. CDR3 coding DNA: TGTGCCAGTAGTACTCCGGGACAGGGAGGAGGCTCTGAAGCTTTCTTT.

The J gene is TRBJ2-7, the V gene TRBV7-8, with TRBD1 matching over 9 bases. CDR3 length: 14 residues. Germline values: CDR1 SGHVS, CDR2 FQNEAQ. V lost 3 bases, J lost 3 bases, and 3 bases stayed unmatched. The CDR3 here is CASSLGQGIYEQYF. CDR3 in DNA: TGTGCCAGCAGCTTGGGACAGGGAATCTACGAGCAGTACTTC.

The genes are TRBV10-2 and TRBJ2-1; TRBD2 aligns across 7 bases. The CDR3 covers 13 residues. Per germline, CDR1 WSHSY and CDR2 SAAADI. V gave up 9 bases and J gave up 9 bases; unmatched junction bases: 11. The CDR3 spells CARGGRRVGEQFF. In DNA, the CDR3 is TGCGCCAGGGGGGGGAGGCGGGTCGGTGAGCAGTTCTTC.

The V gene is TRBV10-3, the J gene TRBJ2-3; D is unclear. The CDR3 consists of 15 residues. With 0 bases removed from V and 5 bases from J, the gap between germline ends came to 12 bases. Germline V gene lookup returns CDR1 ENHRY and CDR2 SYGVKD. The CDR3 sequence is CAISESRPPLDTQYF. CDR3 bases: TGTGCCATCAGTGAGTCGAGGCCCCCTTTAGATACGCAGTATTTT.

The rearrangement links TRBV9 to TRBJ2-2, with 10 bases identical to TRBD2. Trimming cost V 2 bases and J 4 bases; bases outside gene matches: 11. The CDR3 has 18 amino acids. The germline V gene has CDR1 SGDLS and CDR2 YYNGEE. CDR3 DNA: TGTGCCAGCAGCGTCCGTTACCTCTCTAGCGGGGGCACCGGGGAGCTGTTTTTT. Its protein is CASSVRYLSSGGTGELFF. Full variable domain (rest looked up from reference TRBV9 and TRBJ2-2): DSGVTQTPKHLITATGQRVTLRCSPRSGDLSVYWYQQSLDQGLQFLIQYYNGEERAKGNILERFSAQQFPDLHSELNLSSLELGDSALYFCASSVRYLSSGGTGELFFGEGSRLTVL.

V is TRBV6-5 and J is TRBJ1-3, with D unresolved. Germline V gene data show CDR1 as MNHEY and CDR2 as SVGAGI. The CDR3 covers 12 residues. Trimming took 5 bases from V and 4 from J, leaving 6 bases between them. The CDR3 spells CASSAEGNTIYF. The CDR3, as DNA: TGTGCCAGCAGTGCCGAGGGAAACACCATATATTTT.

The chain combines TRBV19 with TRBJ1-1, with D possibly matching TRBD1 (6 bases). The length of the CDR3 is 15 residues. V dropped 6 bases and J dropped 3 bases, with 17 bases sitting between them. Germline CDR1 and CDR2: LNHDA and SQIVND (reference sequence). The CDR3 here is CASRVPGDEDTEAFF. CDR3 bases: TGTGCCAGTAGGGTACCAGGGGACGAGGACACTGAAGCTTTCTTT.

Only one count was recorded for this clone. As DNA, the CDR3 is TGTGCCAGCAGCTTAGTTCAGAACTCTGGAAACACCATATATTTT. Protein sequence: CASSLVQNSGNTIYF. J is TRBJ1-3 and V is TRBV7-6; D gene uncertain. The CDR3 sequence is 15 residues long. Trimming stripped 1 base from V and 0 bases from J, with 7 bases between. Germline assignment: CDR1 SGHVS and CDR2 FNYEAQ. Drawing the rest from reference TRBV7-6 and TRBJ1-3, the complete variable domain is GAGVSQSPRYKVTKRGQDVALRCDPISGHVSLYWYRQALGQGPEFLTYFNYEAQQDKSGLPNDRFSAERPEGSISTLTIQRTEQRDSAMYRCASSLVQNSGNTIYFGEGSWLTVV.

The chain joins TRBV29-1 to TRBJ1-2; TRBD1 might be the D (5 bases). Trimming cost V 0 bases and J 2 bases, with 7 bases left between them. This CDR3 comprises 13 residues. CDR1 is SQVTM and CDR2 is ANQGSEA in the germline V gene. CDR3 sequence: CSVEDQGNYGYTF. CDR3 nucleotides: TGCAGCGTTGAAGACCAGGGAAACTATGGCTACACCTTC.

The chain is built from TRBV11-2 and TRBJ2-7; 8 bases are a match to TRBD2. J lost 0 bases, V lost 6 bases, and 16 bases had no gene match. Germline V gene lookup returns CDR1 SGHAT and CDR2 FQNNGV. The CDR3 contains 18 residues. CDR3 in DNA: TGTGCCAGCAGTCTCCTTGAGGCGGGGGGTTACTACTCCTACGAGCAGTACTTC. Its translation is CASSLLEAGGYYSYEQYF. Looking up the rest from reference TRBV11-2 and TRBJ2-7 gives the full variable domain: EAGVAQSPRYKIIEKRQSVAFWCNPISGHATLYWYQQILGQGPKLLIQFQNNGVVDDSQLPKDRFSAERLKGVDSTLKIQPAKLEDSAVYLCASSLLEAGGYYSYEQYFGPGTRLTVT.

The CDR3 DNA reads TGTGCCTGGAGTGCGAACAGGGGTAGCAATCAGCCCCAGCATTTT. Protein product: CAWSANRGSNQPQHF. The chain combines TRBV30 with TRBJ1-5; 7 nucleotides match TRBD1. The germline V gene encodes CDR1 GTSNPN and CDR2 SVGIG (reference sequence). This CDR3 is built from 15 residues. V trimming: 1 base; J trimming: 0 bases; junction bases outside the gene matches: 3.

V usage is TRBV9 and J usage is TRBJ2-1; D is possibly TRBD1 (6 bases). The germline V gene encodes CDR1 SGDLS and CDR2 YYNGEE. Trimming cost V 3 bases and J 4 bases, with 17 bases left between them. The CDR3 totals 16 residues. CDR3 coding DNA: TGTGCCAGCAGCGCCAGGGGCGGAGATCAGTACAATGAGCAGTTCTTC. Translated: CASSARGGDQYNEQFF.

V gene TRBV18 combines with J gene TRBJ2-5; D unclear. V was clipped by 5 bases and J by 2 bases, with 9 bases between them. This CDR3 is 13 amino acids long. Germline CDR1 is KGHSH and CDR2 is LQKENI. The CDR3 spells CASSSAPQETQYF. Here the CDR3 DNA reads TGTGCCAGCTCATCCGCCCCTCAAGAGACCCAGTACTTC.

V and J are TRBV11-1 and TRBJ2-1; D is unclear. V lost 6 bases to trimming and J lost 8 bases, with 20 bases between them. Germline-derived CDR1 and CDR2 are SGHAT and FQDESV (reference sequence). There are 15 residues in the CDR3. Written as DNA, the CDR3 is TGTGCCAGCAGTCTGGAATACGTCGGTATGGATGAGCAGTTCTTC. It is translated as CASSLEYVGMDEQFF.

The table lists this clone with a few counts. The chain links TRBV18 to TRBJ1-1; D may be TRBD1 (6 bases). CDR1 is KGHSH, CDR2 LQKENI, per germline. Deletions cut 0 bases from V and 3 bases from J, with 14 bases between. The CDR3 spans 16 residues. This CDR3 is CASSPPSQGLDTEAFF. CDR3 sequence (DNA): TGTGCCAGCTCACCACCGTCTCAGGGGTTGGACACTGAAGCTTTCTTT.

The chain uses TRBV6-1 and TRBJ1-2, with a weak D call TRBD1 (6 bases). The CDR3 runs to 15 residues. Germline V gene data show CDR1 as MNHNS and CDR2 as SASEGT. The ends were cut back, 3 bases at V and 3 bases at J, with 14 bases in the middle. Here the CDR3 reads CASSELGAPDYGYTF. The CDR3 DNA reads TGTGCCAGCAGTGAGTTGGGGGCGCCGGACTATGGCTACACCTTC.

V gene TRBV6-1 combines with J gene TRBJ2-3; D remains ambiguous. CDR1 is MNHNS and CDR2 is SASEGT in the germline V gene. V shed 11 bases and J shed 6 bases, with 21 bases lying between them. CDR3 length: 14 amino acids. The CDR3 loop is CAGSLGRVRDTQYF. CDR3 DNA sequence: TGTGCCGGATCCCTGGGAAGGGTACGGGATACGCAGTATTTT.

The CDR3 bases are TGCGCCAGCAGCTCGGGACTAGCGGGGGTTGAGCAGTTCTTC. As protein: CASSSGLAGVEQFF. This rearrangement joins TRBV5-1 to TRBJ2-1, with 14 bases aligning to TRBD2. The CDR3 covers 14 residues. V gave up 3 bases and J gave up 9 bases; unmatched junction bases: 2. The germline CDR1 and CDR2 sequences are SGHRS and YFSETQ. Full variable domain (outside the CDR3, taken from reference TRBV5-1 and TRBJ2-1): KAGVTQTPRYLIKTRGQQVTLSCSPISGHRSVSWYQQTPGQGLQFLFEYFSETQRNKGNFPGRFSGRQFSNSRSEMNVSTLELGDSALYLCASSSGLAGVEQFFGPGTRLTVL.

V usage is TRBV11-2 and J usage is TRBJ1-1; D unresolved. Germline values: CDR1 SGHAT, CDR2 FQNNGV. V was cut by 0 bases and J by 5 bases, with 10 bases left in between. The length of the CDR3 is 14 residues. CDR3 region: CASSLDAGPTEAFF. The CDR3 bases are TGTGCCAGCAGCTTAGATGCAGGTCCGACTGAAGCTTTCTTT.

The rearrangement joins TRBV18 to TRBJ1-2; D is undetermined. Between the trimmed V and J ends, which lost 6 bases and 5 bases, there was a span of 25 bases. Germline CDR1 reads KGHSH; CDR2 reads LQKENI. The CDR3 spans 17 residues. The CDR3 loop reads CASSLPPPDTRRYGYTF. The CDR3 nucleotides read TGTGCCAGCTCGTTACCTCCTCCGGATACTAGACGATATGGCTACACCTTC.

This chain connects TRBV5-1 to TRBJ2-3, with 9 bases fitting TRBD2. The V gene end was trimmed by 0 bases and the J gene end by 5 bases; junction bases not matched to a gene: 7. The germline gives CDR1 SGHRS, CDR2 YFSETQ. The CDR3 spans 16 residues. CDR3 protein: CASSLGGSGGGDTQYF. CDR3 DNA: TGCGCCAGCAGCTTGGGTGGTAGCGGGGGTGGAGATACGCAGTATTTT.